A single sample is the source of the 23 T cell receptor beta chains below, sequenced in a study of T cell responses to AZD1222 COVID-19 vaccine. Here immunoSEQ multiplex PCR was the method, and the copy in TCRdb shows in-frame clones only, minus some. The sample lists about 120,000 clones; about 90% were seen once. This specimen was peripheral blood, taken on day 0 of AZD1222 vaccination. The source is an adult in good health.

This chain joins TRBV5-1 and TRBJ2-7, with D unclear. The germline V and J ends were trimmed by 5 bases and 2 bases, with 17 bases remaining between them. CDR3 length equals 15 residues. CDR1 is SGHRS, CDR2 YFSETQ, per germline. CDR3 in DNA: TGCGCCAGCAGGCCAGGACCGCCCCCCACCTACGAGCAGTACTTC. As protein: CASRPGPPPTYEQYF.

The rearrangement links TRBV5-1 to TRBJ1-4; TRBD1 aligns across 8 bases. Trimming removed 2 bases from V and 8 bases from J; junction bases left unmatched: 5. Germline V gene sequence: CDR1 SGHRS, CDR2 YFSETQ. This CDR3 comprises 14 residues. The CDR3 DNA reads TGCGCCAGCAGCTTCGGACAGGGCGGAGAAAAACTGTTTTTT. Protein: CASSFGQGGEKLFF.

The rearrangement uses TRBV23-1 and TRBJ1-1; perhaps TRBD1 as D (5 bases). TRBV23-1 is an open reading frame, and its role is uncertain. V dropped 0 bases and J dropped 3 bases, with 11 bases sitting between them. CDR3 length: 15 residues. The CDR3 reads CASSQSRGLDTEAFF. CDR3 in DNA: TGCGCCAGCAGTCAATCGAGGGGCTTGGACACTGAAGCTTTCTTT.

The chain uses TRBV27 and TRBJ2-7; 7 nucleotides align to TRBD1. The CDR3 has 13 amino acids. J lost 6 bases, V lost 4 bases, and 6 bases had no gene match. Germline CDR1 is MNHEY and CDR2 is SMNVEV (reference sequence). As DNA, the CDR3 is TGTGCCAGCAGTTATACAGGGGCTTCCGAGCAGTACTTC. The encoded protein is CASSYTGASEQYF.

This chain uses TRBV7-3 with TRBJ1-6; 7 nucleotides match TRBD1. CDR1 and CDR2 (germline): SGHTA, FQGTGA. After removal of 4 bases from V and 8 bases from J, the junction contained 8 bases not matched to a gene. This CDR3 comprises 15 residues. The CDR3 loop is CASSSHRGLDSPLHF. The CDR3 DNA reads as TGTGCCAGCAGCTCACACAGGGGTCTGGATTCACCCCTCCACTTT.

The chain recombines TRBV5-1 with TRBJ2-7; 11 bases match TRBD2. The CDR3 is made up of 15 amino acids. The trim removed 6 bases at V and 3 bases at J, leaving 8 bases unmatched. CDR1 is SGHRS, CDR2 YFSETQ, per germline. The CDR3 bases are TGCGCCAGCACCCGGGATAGCGGGAGGGTCTACGAGCAGTACTTC. This gives the protein CASTRDSGRVYEQYF.

The chain carries TRBV13 and TRBJ1-1; D is ambiguous. The ends were cut back, 5 bases at V and 7 bases at J, with 8 bases in the middle. Germline V CDR1 and CDR2: PRHDT, FYEKMQ (reference sequence). The CDR3 has 11 amino acids. Here the CDR3 reads CASSLGGEAFF. Here the CDR3 DNA reads TGTGCCAGCAGCCTGGGAGGTGAAGCTTTCTTT.

This clone was observed a few times. V and J are TRBV28 and TRBJ2-7; a possible D gene is TRBD2 (5 bases). The CDR3 spans 12 residues. V lost 8 bases, J lost 3 bases, and 11 bases lay in between. Germline CDR1 MDHEN, CDR2 SYDVKM. CDR3 region: CASVGGNYEQYF. Written as DNA, the CDR3 is TGTGCCAGCGTTGGAGGTAACTACGAGCAGTACTTC.

For the CDR3, the DNA is TGTGCCAGCAGCGTACTAGCGGGAGAGACCGGGGAGCTGTTTTTT. Its protein product is CASSVLAGETGELFF. The genes are TRBV3-1 (or the pseudogene TRBV3-2) and TRBJ2-2; 11 bases fit TRBD2. CDR3 size: 15 residues. Unmatched junction bases numbered 4, after V lost 5 bases and J lost 5 bases. Germline V gene lookup returns CDR1 LGHDT and CDR2 YNNKEL (reference sequence).

The genes are TRBV29-1 and TRBJ1-2; D remains unclear. The CDR3 runs to 14 residues. Germline CDR1 reads SQVTM; CDR2 reads ANQGSEA. V lost 3 bases to trimming and J lost 4 bases, with 15 bases between them. The CDR3 sequence is CSVEGGGVGYGYTF. Written as DNA, the CDR3 is TGCAGCGTTGAGGGAGGAGGAGTAGGCTATGGCTACACCTTC.

The chain uses TRBV7-2 and TRBJ1-1, with D possibly being TRBD1 (6 bases). The CDR3 is 14 amino acids. Trimming removed 5 bases at V and 6 bases at J, with 16 bases between. Germline lookup yields CDR1 SGHTA and CDR2 FQGNSA. CDR3 DNA: TGTGCCAGCAGCCTTAAATTCAGGGGCGCTGAAGCTTTCTTT. This encodes CASSLKFRGAEAFF.

This clone was seen a handful of times. The chain joins TRBV30 to TRBJ2-1; 10 bases fit TRBD2. CDR3 length: 15 residues. Germline values: CDR1 GTSNPN, CDR2 SVGIG (reference sequence). Germline trimming cut 0 bases from V and 8 bases from J; bases unmatched to any gene: 7. This chain's CDR3 is CAWSVHSGRLDEQFF. DNA for the CDR3: TGTGCCTGGAGTGTACATAGCGGGAGGCTCGATGAGCAGTTCTTC.

The V gene is TRBV28, the J gene TRBJ1-1; 7 nucleotides line up with TRBD1. Germline V gene lookup returns CDR1 MDHEN and CDR2 SYDVKM. V lost 1 base, J lost 6 bases, and 8 bases stayed unmatched. The CDR3 length is 15 residues. The CDR3: CASSLYRQGVPEAFF. As DNA, the CDR3 is TGTGCCAGCAGTTTATACAGGCAGGGGGTCCCTGAAGCTTTCTTT.

V and J are TRBV25-1 and TRBJ1-1; D gene ambiguous. The CDR3 runs 12 residues. The V gene's germline CDR1 is MGHDK and CDR2 SYGVNS. Deletions cut 7 bases from V and 4 bases from J, with 10 bases between. The CDR3 bases are TGTGCCAGCAAGGGTGGGCCCACTGAAGCTTTCTTT. As protein: CASKGGPTEAFF.

V gene TRBV28 combines with J gene TRBJ1-2; maybe TRBD1 (6 bases). Germline-derived CDR1 and CDR2 are MDHEN and SYDVKM. The CDR3 is 15 amino acids. Trimming shortened V by 3 bases and J by 8 bases, and 19 bases separated the two germline ends. The CDR3 loop is CASSFQGILPRGYTF. CDR3 DNA: TGTGCCAGCAGTTTCCAGGGGATTTTACCTCGGGGCTACACCTTC.

Points on this clone: A read error may account for a junction end that differs from germline. In DNA, the CDR3 is TGTGCCAGTAGTCTAGACCTTAGCGGGAGTAGGCAGACCCAGTACTTC. Translation gives CASSLDLSGSRQTQYF. The chain combines TRBV19 with TRBJ2-5, with 9 bases matching TRBD2. The CDR3 sequence is 16 residues long. Germline lookup yields CDR1 LNHDA and CDR2 SQIVND (reference sequence).

CDR3 sequence: CASSAPGEQPQHF. The CDR3, as DNA: TGTGCCAGCAGCGCCCCAGGGGAACAGCCCCAGCATTTT. This chain joins TRBV7-8 and TRBJ1-5; TRBD1 might be the D (6 bases). The CDR3 is 13 residues long. CDR1 SGHVS and CDR2 FQNEAQ come from the germline V gene. Between the trimmed V and J ends, which lost 5 bases and 7 bases, there was a span of 12 bases.

V and J are TRBV6-5 and TRBJ1-5, with 8 bases identical to TRBD1. CDR3 length equals 14 residues. The germline V gene encodes CDR1 MNHEY and CDR2 SVGAGI. Trimming cost V 6 bases and J 6 bases; bases outside gene matches: 7. In DNA, the CDR3 is TGTGCCAGCAGAGTGGACAGGGTACTTCAGCCCCAGCATTTT. Translated, it gives CASRVDRVLQPQHF.

V is TRBV11-2 and J is TRBJ2-7; D is unclear. The V end was cut by 5 bases, the J end by 2 bases, with 13 bases between. This CDR3 comprises 14 residues. Germline loops: CDR1 SGHAT, CDR2 FQNNGV. This chain's CDR3 is CASSTTPQAYEQYF. The CDR3 coding sequence is TGTGCCAGCAGCACAACCCCCCAGGCCTACGAGCAGTACTTC.

CDR3 nucleotides: TGCGCCAGCGGACAGGGGAACACCGGGGAGCTGTTTTTT. It specifies CASGQGNTGELFF. The chain employs TRBV5-1 and TRBJ2-2, with 8 bases fitting TRBD1. This CDR3 is 13 amino acids long. Trimming cost V 7 bases and J 1 base; bases outside gene matches: 0. CDR1 SGHRS and CDR2 YFSETQ come from the germline V gene.

This chain joins TRBV18 and TRBJ2-2; D perhaps matches TRBD1 (5 bases). The germline gives CDR1 KGHSH, CDR2 LQKENI. V lost 1 base and J lost 3, with 12 bases in between. This CDR3 is built from 16 residues. The CDR3 loop is CASSPQQGRYTGELFF. In DNA, the CDR3 is TGTGCCAGCTCACCACAGCAGGGTCGATACACCGGGGAGCTGTTTTTT.

This clone was seen once. V gene TRBV19 combines with J gene TRBJ2-7; 8 nucleotides align to TRBD1. V shed 9 bases, J shed 5 bases, and the junction held 9 bases outside the gene matches. The CDR3 covers 13 residues. Looked up from germline, CDR1 is LNHDA and CDR2 is SQIVND (reference sequence). The CDR3 protein is CASPKPGGHEQYF. For the CDR3, the DNA is TGTGCCAGCCCCAAACCAGGGGGCCACGAGCAGTACTTC.

The chain uses TRBV27 and TRBJ1-6, with D hard to call. V dropped 2 bases and J dropped 7 bases, with 12 bases sitting between them. This CDR3 is built from 15 residues. CDR1 is MNHEY, CDR2 SMNVEV, per germline (reference sequence). CDR3 region: CASSLGGSLNSPLHF. The CDR3 DNA reads TGTGCCAGCAGTTTAGGCGGATCACTAAATTCACCCCTCCACTTT.